This paragraph covers one T cell receptor beta chain sequence. These data are taken from a study of blood T cell repertoires in COVID-19. Study as a whole: There were acute and convalescent COVID-19 samples, and they came from the United States, Italy and Spain. Nucleic acid was either cDNA or gDNA, and it came from T cells, B-cell-depleted T cells, or PBMCs.

Germline trimming cut 8 bases from V and 8 bases from J; bases unmatched to any gene: 9. This CDR3 is built from 13 residues. Germline CDR1 and CDR2: MNHEY and SMNVEV (reference sequence). In the study's own analysis: The assay estimated nucleated cells by amplifying reference gene primers. The assay was immunoSEQ multiplex PCR, and TCRdb's table has in-frame clones only and misses some. Clonal size and the V and J genes are those of that table, whereas D and trimming came from the DNA. The table shows some 200,000 clones, with approximately 78% occurring only once. In Seattle, patients joined the study during active infection and were tracked longitudinally.

V is TRBV27 and J is TRBJ2-1, with 7 nucleotides matching TRBD1. The clonotype was recovered from a woman in her 70s with COVID-19, enrolled during active disease. The specimen was peripheral blood. CDR3 sequence reads: CASCKGGFDEQFF. The CDR3 DNA reads as TGTGCCAGCTGCAAAGGGGGCTTTGATGAGCAGTTCTTC.